The 25 T cell receptor beta chains reported below all come from one sample, sequenced in a study of blood T cell repertoires in COVID-19. The repertoire was sequenced with immunoSEQ multiplex PCR; TCRdb's copy has only in-frame clones and lacks some. The sample consists of about 190,000 clones, roughly 80% of them appearing once. Material: peripheral blood. These receptors came from a man aged 55 to 69 with acute or convalescent COVID-19.

This chain links TRBV7-9 with TRBJ1-6; TRBD1 matches at 9 bases. V trimming: 4 bases; J trimming: 8 bases; junction bases outside the gene matches: 3. Germline CDR1 and CDR2: SEHNR and FQNEAQ (reference sequence). The CDR3 covers 14 residues. The CDR3 sequence: CASSSGTGYSPLHF. The DNA for the CDR3 is TGTGCCAGCAGCTCCGGGACAGGGTATTCACCCCTCCACTTT. Filled out from reference TRBV7-9 and TRBJ1-6, the complete variable domain reads DTGVSQNPRHKITKRGQNVTFRCDPISEHNRLYWYRQTLGQGPEFLTYFQNEAQLEKSRLLSDRFSAERPKGSFSTLEIQRTEQGDSAMYLCASSSGTGYSPLHFGNGTRLTVT.

The chain employs TRBV18 and TRBJ1-2, with D possibly matching TRBD1 (6 bases). The V end was cut by 2 bases, the J end by 4 bases, with 14 bases between. The germline V gene encodes CDR1 KGHSH and CDR2 LQKENI. The CDR3 is 15 amino acids. The CDR3 nucleotides read TGTGCCAGCTCACCAAATAAGGACAGCCCCTATGGCTACACCTTC. Protein product: CASSPNKDSPYGYTF.

About this clone itself: With a much larger clone just one base away, this may be a read error. The rearrangement joins TRBV6-2 or TRBV6-3 to TRBJ2-1, with 13 positions matching TRBD2. Germline lookup yields CDR1 MNHEY and CDR2 SVGEGT. The CDR3 loop spans 16 amino acids. V dropped 2 bases and J dropped 3; count of bases not matched to a gene: 1. Here the CDR3 reads CASSYGLAGDYNEQFF. CDR3 coding DNA: TGTGCCAGCAGTTACGGACTAGCGGGGGACTACAATGAGCAGTTCTTC.

The chain employs TRBV6-6 and TRBJ2-1; 8 nucleotides align to TRBD1. The CDR3 covers 14 residues. Looked up from germline, CDR1 is MNHNY and CDR2 is SVGAGI (reference sequence). J gave up 6 bases and V 0 bases, and 1 base lay outside the gene matches. CDR3 in amino acids: CASSYSGTGNEQFF. In DNA, the CDR3 is TGTGCCAGCAGTTACTCCGGGACAGGCAATGAGCAGTTCTTC.

The chain uses TRBV2 and TRBJ2-1, with a possible D match to TRBD2 (6 bases). V was cut by 1 base and J by 3 bases, with 10 bases left in between. CDR1 is SNHLY, CDR2 FYNNEI, per germline. The CDR3 spans 15 residues. The chain's CDR3 is CASSEGRGRYNEQFF. The CDR3 nucleotides read TGTGCCAGCAGTGAAGGGAGGGGACGCTACAATGAGCAGTTCTTC.

This sequence joins TRBV7-2 and TRBJ2-7; D is perhaps TRBD2 (6 bases). The CDR3 runs to 14 residues. With 1 base removed from V and 0 bases from J, the gap between germline ends came to 7 bases. Germline CDR1 is SGHTA and CDR2 is FQGNSA. The chain's CDR3 is CASSLGGDSYEQYF. For the CDR3, the DNA is TGTGCCAGCAGCTTAGGGGGGGACTCCTACGAGCAGTACTTC. Looking up the rest from reference TRBV7-2 and TRBJ2-7 gives the full variable domain: GAGVSQSPSNKVTEKGKDVELRCDPISGHTALYWYRQSLGQGLEFLIYFQGNSAPDKSGLPSDRFSAERTGGSVSTLTIQRTQQEDSAVYLCASSLGGDSYEQYFGPGTRLTVT.

This clone occurred many times. J is TRBJ2-3 and V is TRBV19; the D is unclear. The CDR3 length is 13 residues. Trimming took 3 bases from V and 1 from J, leaving 5 bases between them. Germline lookup yields CDR1 LNHDA and CDR2 SQIVND (reference sequence). CDR3 sequence reads: CASSISGTDTQYF. As DNA, the CDR3 is TGTGCCAGTAGTATTTCGGGCACAGATACGCAGTATTTT.

The genes are TRBV7-2 and TRBJ2-3, with 9 positions matching TRBD2. V lost 4 bases and J lost 7; bases outside the gene matches: 9. The CDR3 length is 15 residues. Per germline, CDR1 SGHTA and CDR2 FQGNSA. The CDR3 spells CASSSLAGAGNTQYF. CDR3 DNA sequence: TGTGCCAGCAGCTCCTTAGCGGGGGCTGGAAATACGCAGTATTTT.

A single count supports this clone. The V call is TRBV2, the J call TRBJ1-4, with 7 bases that match TRBD1. The CDR3 runs 12 residues. Germline CDR1 reads SNHLY; CDR2 reads FYNNEI. Trimming removed 6 bases from V and 8 bases from J; junction bases left unmatched: 3. For the CDR3, the DNA is TGTGCCAGCAGGGCAGGGGGGGAAAAACTGTTTTTT. Encoded protein: CASRAGGEKLFF.

The chain carries TRBV5-1 and TRBJ2-7, with 7 bases identical to TRBD1. Germline CDR1 is SGHRS and CDR2 is YFSETQ. The CDR3 extends over 15 amino acids. V lost 3 bases and J lost 5; bases outside the gene matches: 11. CDR3 sequence (DNA): TGCGCCAGCAGCTCCCCGACAGGGAGAGTCCACGAGCAGTACTTC. Translated, it gives CASSSPTGRVHEQYF.

This clone is medium-sized. This chain joins TRBV7-9 and TRBJ1-5, with 8 bases that match TRBD1. The J segment lost 0 bases and the V segment lost 6 bases, leaving 16 bases of the junction unmatched. This CDR3 has 19 amino acids. CDR1 is SEHNR and CDR2 is FQNEAQ in the germline V gene (reference sequence). CDR3 in amino acids: CASSGANDRGLYSNQPQHF. The CDR3 DNA reads TGTGCCAGCAGTGGCGCCAATGACAGGGGTTTATATAGCAATCAGCCCCAGCATTTT.

V gene TRBV13 combines with J gene TRBJ1-6; 7 positions match TRBD1. Per germline, CDR1 PRHDT and CDR2 FYEKMQ (reference sequence). CDR3 size: 15 residues. After removal of 6 bases from V and 13 bases from J, the junction contained 15 bases not matched to a gene. The chain's CDR3 is CASRRQQGWVWPLHF. CDR3 nucleotides: TGTGCCAGCAGGAGGCAACAGGGGTGGGTTTGGCCCCTCCACTTT.

This clone appeared once. As DNA, the CDR3 is TGTGCCAGCGCATTACCAACCGGGACAGTAAACATTCAGTACTTC. It codes for CASALPTGTVNIQYF. V gene TRBV18 combines with J gene TRBJ2-4, with 7 bases identical to TRBD1. The germline CDR1 and CDR2 sequences are KGHSH and LQKENI. Trimming at V came to 8 bases and at J to 6 bases, leaving 13 bases not matched to a gene. The CDR3 is made up of 15 amino acids.

This clone was seen just once. This sequence joins TRBV20-1 and TRBJ1-1; no clear D. Germline V gives CDR1 DFQATT, CDR2 SNEGSKA (reference sequence). V was shortened by 3 bases and J by 6 bases, with 14 bases between the two germline ends. The CDR3 contains 13 residues. This chain's CDR3 is CSASKGEAAEAFF. The CDR3 DNA reads as TGCAGTGCTAGTAAGGGAGAAGCGGCTGAAGCTTTCTTT.

This clone was recorded only once. The CDR3 sequence is CASSSGPGTGADANYGYTF. The DNA for the CDR3 is TGTGCCAGCAGCTCGGGTCCTGGGACAGGGGCCGATGCTAACTATGGCTACACCTTC. The chain recombines TRBV7-3 with TRBJ1-2; 10 bases map to TRBD1. With 4 bases clipped from V and 0 bases from J, the junction kept 14 bases outside the gene matches. The germline V gene encodes CDR1 SGHTA and CDR2 FQGTGA. CDR3 length equals 19 residues. The full variable domain, its missing parts supplied by reference TRBV7-3 and TRBJ1-2, is GAGVSQTPSNKVTEKGKYVELRCDPISGHTALYWYRQSLGQGPEFLIYFQGTGAADDSGLPNDRFFAVRPEGSVSTLKIQRTERGDSAVYLCASSSGPGTGADANYGYTFGSGTRLTVV.

The chain recombines TRBV19 with TRBJ1-6, with D maybe TRBD1 (5 bases). The V and J ends lost 4 bases and 5 bases respectively, with 9 bases between them. Germline assignment: CDR1 LNHDA and CDR2 SQIVND (reference sequence). The CDR3 is 14 amino acids. Here the CDR3 DNA reads TGTGCCAGTAGTACAGACAGTGATAATTCACCCCTCCACTTT. It specifies CASSTDSDNSPLHF.

This clone has just one count. The chain carries TRBV6-5 and TRBJ1-5; possible D gene TRBD1, 6 bases. V lost 5 bases to trimming and J lost 7 bases, with 12 bases between them. CDR1 and CDR2 from the germline V gene are MNHEY and SVGAGI. This CDR3 comprises 13 residues. The CDR3 DNA follows: TGTGCCAGCAGTCAACAGGGTGGCCAGCCCCAGCATTTT. Protein sequence: CASSQQGGQPQHF.

This sequence joins TRBV5-1 and TRBJ2-2, with TRBD2 identical over 11 bases. The V gene's germline CDR1 is SGHRS and CDR2 YFSETQ. V shed 3 bases, J shed 6 bases, and the junction held 13 bases outside the gene matches. The CDR3 runs 18 residues. The CDR3 coding sequence is TGCGCCAGCAGCTCCACACTAGCGGGAGAAGGGTACGCCGGGGAGCTGTTTTTT. As protein: CASSSTLAGEGYAGELFF.

V is TRBV7-8 and J is TRBJ1-4; unclear D gene. CDR1 and CDR2 (germline): SGHVS, FQNEAQ. V was trimmed by 5 bases and J by 0 bases, leaving 10 bases between them. The CDR3 sequence is 15 residues long. The CDR3 region is CASSTKTSTNEKLFF. CDR3 bases: TGTGCCAGCAGCACAAAGACTTCAACTAATGAAAAACTGTTTTTT. Full variable domain (remainder filled in from reference TRBV7-8 and TRBJ1-4): GAGVSQSPRYKVAKRGQDVALRCDPISGHVSLFWYQQALGQGPEFLTYFQNEAQLDKSGLPSDRFFAERPEGSVSTLKIQRTQQEDSAVYLCASSTKTSTNEKLFFGSGTQLSVL.

This clone was counted between two and nine times. The rearrangement joins TRBV3-1 (or the pseudogene TRBV3-2) to TRBJ1-2; 9 bases match TRBD1. The length of the CDR3 is 15 residues. Germline V gene data show CDR1 as LGHDT and CDR2 as YNNKEL (reference sequence). V lost 4 bases, J lost 4 bases, and 7 bases stayed unmatched. The CDR3 nucleotides are TGTGCCAGCAGCCCCGGGACAGGGTTCTTCTATGGCTACACCTTC. Translating gives CASSPGTGFFYGYTF.

The V and J genes are TRBV19 and TRBJ2-1, with 9 bases that match TRBD2. The V gene end was trimmed by 3 bases and the J gene end by 7 bases; junction bases not matched to a gene: 7. This CDR3 spans 15 amino acids. The V gene's germline CDR1 is LNHDA and CDR2 SQIVND (reference sequence). The DNA for the CDR3 is TGTGCCAGTAGTATTGGTTCTAGCGGGATAAATGAGCAGTTCTTC. As protein: CASSIGSSGINEQFF. The full variable domain, in which reference TRBV19 and TRBJ2-1 provide the parts outside the CDR3, is DGGITQSPKYLFRKEGQNVTLSCEQNLNHDAMYWYRQDPGQGLRLIYYSQIVNDFQKGDIAEGYSVSREKKESFPLTVTSAQKNPTAFYLCASSIGSSGINEQFFGPGTRLTVL.

In this sample, this clone turned up a few times. The rearrangement uses TRBV4-2 and TRBJ2-7; D perhaps matches TRBD2 (6 bases). V was clipped by 0 bases and J by 7 bases, with 13 bases between them. CDR1 LGHNA and CDR2 YNFKEQ come from the germline V gene. This CDR3 comprises 14 residues. The CDR3 DNA follows: TGTGCCAGCAGCCAAGACGACTCCGGGAGAGAGCAGTACTTC. Protein sequence: CASSQDDSGREQYF.

The J gene is TRBJ2-7, the V gene TRBV12-5, with D tentatively TRBD2 (6 bases). The CDR3 is made up of 14 amino acids. V lost 2 bases to trimming and J lost 7 bases, with 15 bases between them. CDR1 is LGHNT and CDR2 is FRNRAP in the germline V gene. DNA of the CDR3: TGTGCTAGTGGTTTGCGGGGGTCTACGGGGGAGCAGTACTTC. It codes for CASGLRGSTGEQYF. Combining the CDR3 with reference TRBV12-5 and TRBJ2-7 gives the whole variable domain DARVTQTPRHKVTEMGQEVTMRCQPILGHNTVFWYRQTMMQGLELLAYFRNRAPLDDSGMPKDRFSAEMPDATLATLKIQPSEPRDSAVYFCASGLRGSTGEQYFGPGTRLTVT.

V and J are TRBV3-1 (or the pseudogene TRBV3-2) and TRBJ2-1, with 7 positions matching TRBD2. This CDR3 comprises 19 residues. The germline V gene encodes CDR1 LGHDT and CDR2 YNNKEL (reference sequence). With 4 bases clipped from V and 1 base from J, the junction kept 16 bases outside the gene matches. This CDR3 reads CASSRGGQSGAPSYNEQFF. The CDR3, as DNA: TGTGCCAGCAGCCGGGGCGGGCAGAGCGGGGCACCATCCTACAATGAGCAGTTCTTC.

CDR3 region: CASSEPTRGNQPQHF. The CDR3, as DNA: TGTGCCAGCAGTGAACCAACCAGGGGAAATCAGCCCCAGCATTTT. The V call is TRBV6-1, the J call TRBJ1-5; weak D call: TRBD1 (6 bases). The CDR3 contains 15 residues. Germline V lookup: CDR1 MNHNS, CDR2 SASEGT. The germline V and J ends were trimmed by 2 bases and 4 bases, with 12 bases remaining between them.